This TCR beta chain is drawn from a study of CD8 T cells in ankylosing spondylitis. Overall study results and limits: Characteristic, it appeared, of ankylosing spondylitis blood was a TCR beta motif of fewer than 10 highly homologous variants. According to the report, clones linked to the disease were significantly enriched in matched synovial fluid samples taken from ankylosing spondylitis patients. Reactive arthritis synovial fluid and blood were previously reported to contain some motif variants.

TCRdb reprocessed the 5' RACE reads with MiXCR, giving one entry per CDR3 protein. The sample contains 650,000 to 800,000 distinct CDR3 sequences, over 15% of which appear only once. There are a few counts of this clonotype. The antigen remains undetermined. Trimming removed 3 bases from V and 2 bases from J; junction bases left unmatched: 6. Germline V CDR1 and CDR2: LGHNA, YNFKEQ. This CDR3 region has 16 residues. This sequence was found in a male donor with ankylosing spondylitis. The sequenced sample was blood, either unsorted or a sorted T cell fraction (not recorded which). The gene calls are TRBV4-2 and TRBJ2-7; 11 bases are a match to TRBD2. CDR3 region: CASSQPGTSGTYEQYF. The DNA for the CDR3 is TGTGCCAGCAGCCAGCCCGGGACTAGCGGAACCTACGAGCAGTACTTC.